These 20 T cell receptor beta chains originate from one sample sequenced in a study of blood T cell repertoires in COVID-19. Sequencing was performed with immunoSEQ multiplex PCR; in TCRdb, only in-frame clones are kept and a portion is missing. The sample shows roughly 48,000 clones, more than 80% of them seen only once. Material for sequencing was peripheral blood. Receptors were obtained from a man in his fifties or sixties with COVID-19, enrolled during active disease.

The rearrangement uses TRBV19 and TRBJ1-6, with D possibly matching TRBD1 (6 bases). V was trimmed by 10 bases and J by 7 bases, leaving 20 bases between them. CDR3 length equals 15 residues. Germline V lookup: CDR1 LNHDA, CDR2 SQIVND (reference sequence). In nucleotides, the CDR3 is TGTGCCAAAAACTTCGACAGGCACCGAAATTCACCCCTCCACTTT. Translation gives CAKNFDRHRNSPLHF.

The rearrangement joins TRBV4-2 to TRBJ2-2, with 7 bases lining up with TRBD1. Germline V gives CDR1 LGHNA, CDR2 YNFKEQ. V gave up 2 bases and J gave up 6 bases; unmatched junction bases: 9. This CDR3 has 16 amino acids. CDR3 sequence reads: CASSQRGRGSPGELFF. CDR3 coding DNA: TGTGCCAGCAGCCAAAGGGGGCGCGGTTCCCCCGGGGAGCTGTTTTTT.

V usage is TRBV9 and J usage is TRBJ2-2; TRBD2 agrees at 10 bases. The germline V gene has CDR1 SGDLS and CDR2 YYNGEE. This CDR3 has 18 amino acids. Losses at the gene ends were 2 bases for V and 3 bases for J; bases not matched to a gene: 10. The CDR3 DNA follows: TGTGCCAGCAGCGTCACTCAAGCGGGAGGGTCCCACACCGGGGAGCTGTTTTTT. Translating gives CASSVTQAGGSHTGELFF.

The chain links TRBV27 to TRBJ2-2, with TRBD1 identical over 9 bases. The junction had 4 bases not matched to a gene; V was cut back by 6 bases and J by 5 bases. Germline V gives CDR1 MNHEY, CDR2 SMNVEV (reference sequence). CDR3 length: 14 residues. The CDR3 coding sequence is TGTGCCAGCAGGGGACAGGGTCGAACCGGGGAGCTGTTTTTT. Translating gives CASRGQGRTGELFF.

The DNA of the CDR3 is TGTGCCAGTAGTGGACGGGACAGGGCGGACTATGGCTACACCTTC. It codes for CASSGRDRADYGYTF. This chain uses TRBV19 with TRBJ1-2; 9 bases are a match to TRBD1. The CDR3 runs to 15 residues. Losses at the gene ends were 5 bases for V and 3 bases for J; bases not matched to a gene: 7. CDR1 LNHDA and CDR2 SQIVND come from the germline V gene (reference sequence).

The V call is TRBV7-2, the J call TRBJ1-1; 7 positions match TRBD1. The V gene end was trimmed by 5 bases and the J gene end by 4 bases; junction bases not matched to a gene: 13. CDR1 SGHTA and CDR2 FQGNSA come from the germline V gene. This CDR3 spans 16 amino acids. DNA for the CDR3: TGTGCCAGCAGCCATTACAGGGGAAAGCGGATCACTGAAGCTTTCTTT. Translating gives CASSHYRGKRITEAFF.

The chain recombines TRBV7-2 with TRBJ1-5; the D gene is possibly TRBD1 (6 bases). Trimming took 5 bases from V and 5 from J, leaving 19 bases between them. The CDR3 runs 16 residues. CDR1 is SGHTA and CDR2 is FQGNSA in the germline V gene. CDR3 sequence: CASSLRGRGEHQPQHF. For the CDR3, the DNA is TGTGCCAGCAGCCTCAGGGGACGGGGGGAACATCAGCCCCAGCATTTT.

V usage is TRBV27 and J usage is TRBJ1-2, with TRBD1 as a possible D gene (6 bases). The CDR3 totals 14 residues. Trimming removed 3 bases at V and 4 bases at J, with 12 bases between. From germline, CDR1 is MNHEY and CDR2 SMNVEV (reference sequence). CDR3 coding DNA: TGTGCCAGCAGTTTGCAAGGGGGTGCCTATGGCTACACCTTC. This codes for CASSLQGGAYGYTF.

This rearrangement joins TRBV18 to TRBJ1-4, with D possibly being TRBD1 (5 bases). CDR3 size: 13 residues. V lost 6 bases, J lost 3 bases, and 8 bases lay in between. The V gene's germline CDR1 is KGHSH and CDR2 LQKENI. CDR3 nucleotide sequence: TGTGCCAGCTCCAGGGATGCTAATGAAAAACTGTTTTTT. As protein: CASSRDANEKLFF.

This clone was observed a single time. The chain has TRBV6-5 and TRBJ1-2, with a weak D call TRBD1 (6 bases). CDR3 length equals 14 residues. Trimming shortened V by 6 bases and J by 4 bases, and 15 bases separated the two germline ends. The V gene's germline CDR1 is MNHEY and CDR2 SVGAGI. CDR3 sequence: CASSFQRGGYGYTF. CDR3 in DNA: TGTGCCAGCAGCTTCCAGAGGGGGGGCTATGGCTACACCTTC.

V and J are TRBV7-2 and TRBJ2-7, with D possibly TRBD1 on 5 matching bases. The CDR3 totals 14 residues. Germline CDR1 is SGHTA and CDR2 is FQGNSA. V gave up 0 bases and J gave up 6 bases, with 12 bases separating them. The CDR3 spells CASSLAWQGSEQYF. The CDR3 DNA reads as TGTGCCAGCAGCTTAGCGTGGCAGGGTAGCGAGCAGTACTTC.

This sequence joins TRBV7-3 and TRBJ1-1; the D gene is possibly TRBD1 (5 bases). The CDR3 consists of 13 residues. The germline CDR1 and CDR2 sequences are SGHTA and FQGTGA. V was pared by 5 bases and J by 2 bases, with 9 bases between. The CDR3, as DNA: TGTGCCAGCAGCCAGGGTACTAACACTGAAGCTTTCTTT. It specifies CASSQGTNTEAFF.

The V and J genes are TRBV5-8 and TRBJ1-1; D ambiguous. CDR1 SGHTS and CDR2 YDEGEE come from the germline V gene. The CDR3 extends over 13 amino acids. Trimming took off 4 bases at V and 2 bases at J, with 9 bases between the two ends. CDR3 DNA sequence: TGTGCCAGCAGCCCCCGAGGTAACACTGAAGCTTTCTTT. Translation gives CASSPRGNTEAFF. The full variable domain, completed using reference TRBV5-8 and TRBJ1-1, is EAGVTQSPTHLIKTRGQQATLRCSPISGHTSVYWYQQALGLGLQFLLWYDEGEERNRGNFPPRFSGRQFPNYSSELNVNALELEDSALYLCASSPRGNTEAFFGQGTRLTVV.

V and J are TRBV10-2 and TRBJ1-2; D gene uncertain. Trimming pared 0 bases from V and 2 bases from J, leaving 7 bases between. This CDR3 spans 14 amino acids. Germline V gene data show CDR1 as WSHSY and CDR2 as SAAADI. The CDR3 is CASSESLANYGYTF. DNA of the CDR3: TGCGCCAGCAGTGAGTCGCTAGCGAACTATGGCTACACCTTC.

The V and J genes are TRBV18 and TRBJ2-3; TRBD2 matches 8 bases. The CDR3 totals 14 residues. The ends lost 8 bases at V and 2 bases at J; junction bases unmatched: 6. Germline V gene lookup returns CDR1 KGHSH and CDR2 LQKENI. The CDR3 DNA reads TGTGCCAGCCTGATGACTAGCGTCACAGATACGCAGTATTTT. Protein: CASLMTSVTDTQYF.

The rearrangement links TRBV19 to TRBJ1-3, with a weak D call TRBD1 (6 bases). CDR1 and CDR2 from the germline V gene are LNHDA and SQIVND (reference sequence). The ends were cut back, 4 bases at V and 2 bases at J, with 12 bases in the middle. The CDR3 is made up of 15 amino acids. This CDR3 is CASSNLQGTGNTIYF. DNA of the CDR3: TGTGCCAGTAGTAATCTACAGGGAACTGGAAACACCATATATTTT.

The V and J genes are TRBV12-3 or TRBV12-4 and TRBJ2-1; 7 nucleotides agree with TRBD2. This CDR3 has 13 residues. V trimming: 6 bases; J trimming: 7 bases; junction bases outside the gene matches: 6. The CDR3: CASSRLARNEQFF. The CDR3 bases are TGTGCCAGCAGCCGACTAGCTAGGAATGAGCAGTTCTTC.

The rearrangement links TRBV10-2 to TRBJ1-1; the D is unclear. The germline gives CDR1 WSHSY, CDR2 SAAADI. The V gene lost 4 bases and the J gene lost 1 base, with 7 bases spanning the gap. The CDR3 has 13 amino acids. Written as DNA, the CDR3 is TGCGCCAGCAGTGTATCCCCGAACACTGAAGCTTTCTTT. It yields the protein CASSVSPNTEAFF.

The chain employs TRBV5-6 and TRBJ1-2; D is unresolved. The length of the CDR3 is 14 residues. Germline-derived CDR1 and CDR2 are SGHDT and YYEEEE. V was cut by 0 bases and J by 2 bases, with 8 bases left in between. CDR3: CASSLGGVNYGYTF. The CDR3 DNA sequence: TGTGCCAGCAGCTTGGGAGGTGTCAACTATGGCTACACCTTC. The full variable domain, with the rest looked up from reference TRBV5-6 and TRBJ1-2, is DAGVTQSPTHLIKTRGQQVTLRCSPKSGHDTVSWYQQALGQGPQFIFQYYEEEERQRGNFPDRFSGHQFPNYSSELNVNALLLGDSALYLCASSLGGVNYGYTFGSGTRLTVV.

V usage is TRBV19 and J usage is TRBJ2-7, with 11 bases lining up with TRBD1. CDR3 length equals 13 residues. After removal of 6 bases from V and 2 bases from J, the junction contained 0 bases not matched to a gene. The germline V gene encodes CDR1 LNHDA and CDR2 SQIVND (reference sequence). CDR3 in amino acids: CASRGQGAYEQYF. The CDR3 DNA is TGTGCCAGTAGGGGACAGGGGGCCTACGAGCAGTACTTC.